This TCR beta chain stems from a study of sequential checkpoint blockade in melanoma. The junction had 2 bases not matched to a gene; V was cut back by 6 bases and J by 5 bases. Germline values: CDR1 SGHRS, CDR2 YFSETQ. The CDR3 length is 12 residues. Treatment here: randomized to nivolumab then ipilimumab (arm A) or the reverse (arm B). TCRdb's table, derived via immunoSEQ multiplex PCR, lists solely in-frame clones and lacks some. This table has about 19,000 clones, around 83% appearing once. The V call is TRBV5-1, the J call TRBJ2-1; 7 bases map to TRBD2. The sequences come from CD8+ T cells sorted from blood (inferred from file names), collected from a patient given nivolumab and ipilimumab in sequence. The source of this sequence is a human donor with melanoma. CDR3 coding DNA: TGCGCCAGCAATCTAGCGGACAATGAGCAGTTCTTC. It yields the protein CASNLADNEQFF.